One and the same sample provided the 24 T cell receptor beta chains below, sequenced in a study of shared clonotypes between healthy human individuals. TCRdb's table, derived via immunoSEQ multiplex PCR, lists solely in-frame clones and lacks some. This sample has approximately 330,000 clones, with 73% found just once. Sequences were obtained from memory CD4+ T cells sorted from blood. Subset in this sample: CD45RA-negative fraction. The receptors derive from a young man in good health.

V is TRBV27 and J is TRBJ2-7; D unresolved. Germline V gene sequence: CDR1 MNHEY, CDR2 SMNVEV (reference sequence). The CDR3 has 15 amino acids. V lost 4 bases and J 3 bases, leaving 16 bases between the germline ends. The CDR3, as DNA: TGTGCCAGCAGTTCCCGAATCCTCGGTGGCTACGAGCAGTACTTC. It translates to CASSSRILGGYEQYF.

The table lists this clone with a few counts. This chain links TRBV5-4 with TRBJ1-4; the match to TRBD1 covers 8 bases. V was clipped by 3 bases and J by 7 bases; unmatched bases: 2. CDR1 and CDR2 (germline): SGHNT, YYREEE (reference sequence). CDR3 size: 13 residues. This chain's CDR3 is CASSSTGAEKLFF. CDR3 DNA: TGTGCCAGCAGCTCGACAGGGGCTGAAAAACTGTTTTTT.

The V and J genes are TRBV4-3 and TRBJ2-2, with 8 bases aligning to TRBD1. Germline trimming cut 4 bases from V and 2 bases from J; bases unmatched to any gene: 15. The CDR3 extends over 19 amino acids. The germline CDR1 and CDR2 sequences are LGHNA and YSLEER. The CDR3 region has the DNA TGCGCCAGCAGCCGCAAACTCCCCGGGACAGGAGCTAACACCGGGGAGCTGTTTTTT. It specifies CASSRKLPGTGANTGELFF.

The V call is TRBV7-8, the J call TRBJ1-5; D is undetermined. The V and J ends lost 1 base and 4 bases respectively, with 14 bases between them. Per germline, CDR1 SGHVS and CDR2 FQNEAQ. The CDR3 sequence is 16 residues long. CDR3 loop: CASSLVPEGLNQPQHF. CDR3 coding DNA: TGTGCCAGCAGCTTAGTTCCAGAGGGTTTGAATCAGCCCCAGCATTTT.

The chain uses TRBV5-1 and TRBJ2-3; D perhaps matches TRBD2 (5 bases). CDR1 is SGHRS, CDR2 YFSETQ, per germline. The CDR3 sequence is 16 residues long. V gave up 4 bases and J gave up 4 bases, with 19 bases separating them. The CDR3 sequence is CASSPAAGLQADTQYF. The DNA of the CDR3 is TGCGCCAGCAGCCCGGCAGCTGGACTCCAGGCAGATACGCAGTATTTT.

The genes are TRBV5-1 and TRBJ2-7; D is uncertain. V was shortened by 7 bases and J by 2 bases, with 25 bases between the two germline ends. The germline CDR1 and CDR2 sequences are SGHRS and YFSETQ. This CDR3 is 17 amino acids long. The CDR3, as DNA: TGCGCCAGCCTTGGTACTACGAGTAGCTTTTTCCCCTACGAGCAGTACTTC. Amino acid sequence: CASLGTTSSFFPYEQYF.

The chain uses TRBV28 and TRBJ2-5; D is ambiguous. V was pared by 4 bases and J by 5 bases, with 14 bases between. Germline CDR1 MDHEN, CDR2 SYDVKM. This CDR3 has 14 residues. CDR3 DNA: TGTGCCAGCAGTTGGGCCCTGGGTAGGGAGACCCAGTACTTC. Its translation: CASSWALGRETQYF.

The J gene is TRBJ1-1, the V gene TRBV10-1, with 9 bases that match TRBD1. This CDR3 comprises 17 residues. Per the germline V gene, CDR1 is WNHNN and CDR2 is SYGVQD (reference sequence). The V segment lost 7 bases and the J segment 3 bases; nucleotides outside the gene matches: 15. This CDR3 is CASTTLIRDREYTEAFF. CDR3 sequence (DNA): TGCGCCAGCACCACCCTAATCAGGGACAGGGAGTACACTGAAGCTTTCTTT.

The rearrangement links TRBV4-2 to TRBJ2-3; the match to TRBD2 covers 10 bases. The junction had 6 bases not matched to a gene; V was cut back by 0 bases and J by 3 bases. This CDR3 has 17 amino acids. Germline CDR1 reads LGHNA; CDR2 reads YNFKEQ. The CDR3 sequence: CASSQEEAGGWTDTQYF. DNA of the CDR3: TGTGCCAGCAGCCAAGAAGAAGCGGGAGGGTGGACAGATACGCAGTATTTT.

The chain links TRBV29-1 to TRBJ2-3, with no clear D. Germline V gene data show CDR1 as SQVTM and CDR2 as ANQGSEA. The CDR3 covers 11 residues. V shed 4 bases and J shed 2 bases, with 4 bases lying between them. CDR3 sequence reads: CSVGSTDTQYF. The CDR3 nucleotides read TGCAGCGTTGGTTCCACAGATACGCAGTATTTT.

There are many counts of this clone. This chain links TRBV4-2 with TRBJ2-7, with D perhaps TRBD2 (6 bases). Germline loops: CDR1 LGHNA, CDR2 YNFKEQ. This CDR3 is 15 amino acids long. The V and J ends lost 0 bases and 4 bases respectively, with 13 bases between them. The CDR3 region has the DNA TGTGCCAGCAGCCAAGATCAAAGTGCGGGGTACGAGCAGTACTTC. Its translation: CASSQDQSAGYEQYF.

The rearrangement uses TRBV9 and TRBJ1-1; D unclear. Trimming removed 3 bases at V and 7 bases at J, with 10 bases between. The CDR3 runs 12 residues. Per germline, CDR1 SGDLS and CDR2 YYNGEE. CDR3 region: CASSGVKGEAFF. In nucleotides, the CDR3 is TGTGCCAGCAGCGGAGTAAAGGGTGAAGCTTTCTTT. The variable domain in full, completed from reference TRBV9 and TRBJ1-1, reads DSGVTQTPKHLITATGQRVTLRCSPRSGDLSVYWYQQSLDQGLQFLIQYYNGEERAKGNILERFSAQQFPDLHSELNLSSLELGDSALYFCASSGVKGEAFFGQGTRLTVV.

The V and J genes are TRBV28 and TRBJ1-1, with 7 bases aligning to TRBD1. The CDR3 is 12 amino acids. Germline CDR1 is MDHEN and CDR2 is SYDVKM. J gave up 14 bases and V 6 bases, and 12 bases lay outside the gene matches. CDR3 residues: CASRPSTGDSFF. In DNA, the CDR3 is TGTGCCAGCAGACCCTCTACAGGGGATAGCTTCTTT.

The chain recombines TRBV5-1 with TRBJ2-7; D is possibly TRBD2 (6 bases). V lost 5 bases, J lost 0 bases, and 18 bases lay in between. The CDR3 consists of 16 residues. Germline V CDR1 and CDR2: SGHRS, YFSETQ. The chain's CDR3 is CASSLEGPFSSYEQYF. CDR3 bases: TGCGCCAGCAGTCTGGAGGGACCTTTCAGCTCCTACGAGCAGTACTTC. Filled out from reference TRBV5-1 and TRBJ2-7, the complete variable domain reads KAGVTQTPRYLIKTRGQQVTLSCSPISGHRSVSWYQQTPGQGLQFLFEYFSETQRNKGNFPGRFSGRQFSNSRSEMNVSTLELGDSALYLCASSLEGPFSSYEQYFGPGTRLTVT.

J is TRBJ2-7 and V is TRBV7-3, with 9 positions matching TRBD1. J gave up 6 bases and V 5 bases, and 11 bases lay outside the gene matches. The CDR3 sequence is 15 residues long. Germline V gene data show CDR1 as SGHTA and CDR2 as FQGTGA. The CDR3 coding sequence is TGTGCCAGCAGCGCAACAGGGGGCGCTTTTATCGAGCAGTACTTC. Protein sequence: CASSATGGAFIEQYF.

The V call is TRBV2, the J call TRBJ1-5; D call uncertain. In germline, CDR1 is SNHLY, CDR2 FYNNEI. This CDR3 is built from 13 residues. Trimming took off 0 bases at V and 6 bases at J, with 6 bases between the two ends. CDR3 amino acids: CASSEALVQPQHF. DNA of the CDR3: TGTGCCAGCAGTGAAGCGCTTGTTCAGCCCCAGCATTTT.

This clone has only a few counts. The chain combines TRBV25-1 with TRBJ2-3, with 11 bases matching TRBD1. Germline loops: CDR1 MGHDK, CDR2 SYGVNS. There are 14 residues in the CDR3. V lost 6 bases to trimming and J lost 4 bases; unmatched junction nucleotides: 3. CDR3 sequence (DNA): TGTGCCAGCAGAGAGGGACAGGGGGCAGATACGCAGTATTTT. This codes for CASREGQGADTQYF.

The gene calls are TRBV5-1 and TRBJ2-3; 9 bases are shared with TRBD2. Germline V gives CDR1 SGHRS, CDR2 YFSETQ. CDR3 length: 17 residues. Losses at the gene ends were 4 bases for V and 2 bases for J; bases not matched to a gene: 11. CDR3 residues: CASSTIPTSGYTDTQYF. The CDR3 DNA is TGCGCCAGCAGCACCATACCGACTAGCGGTTACACAGATACGCAGTATTTT.

V is TRBV18 and J is TRBJ2-4, with TRBD2 matching over 14 bases. The ends lost 3 bases at V and 1 base at J; junction bases unmatched: 5. Germline CDR1 reads KGHSH; CDR2 reads LQKENI. CDR3 size: 18 residues. Written as DNA, the CDR3 is TGTGCCAGCTCACCGGGACTAGCGGGAGTTTGGGCCAAAAACATTCAGTACTTC. Protein product: CASSPGLAGVWAKNIQYF.

This clone was picked up a small number of times. The chain joins TRBV7-9 to TRBJ1-1; D is uncertain. The length of the CDR3 is 12 residues. Trimming left V 4 bases short and J 7 bases short, with 10 bases between. CDR1 SEHNR and CDR2 FQNEAQ come from the germline V gene (reference sequence). The CDR3 here is CASSYTYDEAFF. CDR3 sequence (DNA): TGTGCCAGCAGCTATACCTACGATGAAGCTTTCTTT.

Of note for this clone: This CDR3 is also generated by other DNA sequences in the sample. This sequence joins TRBV9 and TRBJ1-5; no clear D gene. Germline V gene lookup returns CDR1 SGDLS and CDR2 YYNGEE. CDR3 size: 13 residues. Trimming took 0 bases from V and 4 from J, leaving 5 bases between them. The CDR3 bases are TGTGCCAGCAGCGTAGGGGAAAATCAGCCCCAGCATTTT. This sequence encodes CASSVGENQPQHF.

In this sample, this clone turned up a few times. The gene calls are TRBV19 and TRBJ1-5; D possibly corresponds to TRBD1 (6 bases). The CDR3 is 15 amino acids. Looked up from germline, CDR1 is LNHDA and CDR2 is SQIVND (reference sequence). Trimming left V 4 bases short and J 3 bases short, with 13 bases between. CDR3 nucleotide sequence: TGTGCCAGTAGTACCTCGACAGGATACAATCAGCCCCAGCATTTT. Translated, it gives CASSTSTGYNQPQHF.

The V gene is TRBV5-1, the J gene TRBJ1-1; 7 nucleotides match TRBD1. Germline trimming cut 3 bases from V and 4 bases from J; bases unmatched to any gene: 6. The CDR3 runs to 14 residues. In germline, CDR1 is SGHRS, CDR2 YFSETQ. CDR3 loop: CASSSQTGSTEAFF. DNA for the CDR3: TGCGCCAGCAGCTCCCAGACAGGGAGCACTGAAGCTTTCTTT.

As to this clone: The conserved closing phenylalanine or tryptophan is absent in this CDR3, likely reflecting a read error. The chain has TRBV5-6 and TRBJ2-7; TRBD2 matches 9 bases. The CDR3 has 14 residues. Trimming removed 4 bases from V and 2 bases from J; junction bases left unmatched: 4. Germline-derived CDR1 and CDR2 are SGHDT and YYEEEE. The CDR3 reads CASSRLAAPYEQYL. The CDR3 DNA reads as TGTGCCAGCAGCCGACTAGCGGCCCCCTACGAGCAGTACCTC.